The rows below give T cell receptor beta chains drawn from one sample of a study of T cells in Graves' hyperthyroidism and ophthalmopathy. TCRdb itself ran the multiplex PCR reads through MiXCR, one entry per CDR3 protein. The table lists around 600,000 distinct CDR3 sequences, roughly 14% of them singletons. The specimen sequenced was blood. These receptors were obtained from a woman aged 45 to 65 with Graves' ophthalmopathy. CDR3s include the opening cysteine and the closing phenylalanine or tryptophan. D genes are given only for firm matches. The listing skips clone size in some rows; elsewhere it reads once, few, many or a size class.

d_gene: TRBD1
j_gene: TRBJ1-2
v_gene: TRBV10-3
len: 14
abundance: many
CDR3aa: CAISVLTGESGYTF
CDR3nt: TGTGCCATCAGTGTACTGACAGGGGAGTCTGGCTACACCTTC

d_gene: NA
j_gene: TRBJ2-1
v_gene: TRBV3-1
len: 15
abundance: NA
CDR3aa: CASSPADNSYNEQFF
CDR3nt: TGTGCCAGCAGCCCAGCGGACAACTCCTACAATGAGCAGTTCTTC

d_gene: TRBD1
j_gene: TRBJ2-5
v_gene: TRBV20-1
len: 13
abundance: many
CDR3aa: CSAPTTGAETQYF
CDR3nt: TGCAGTGCCCCAACGACAGGGGCAGAGACCCAGTACTTC

d_gene: NA
j_gene: TRBJ2-1
v_gene: TRBV20-1
len: 14
abundance: many
CDR3aa: CSAIVGLSYNEQFF
CDR3nt: TGCAGTGCTATAGTTGGCTTGTCCTACAATGAGCAGTTCTTC

d_gene: NA
j_gene: TRBJ2-3
v_gene: TRBV3-1
len: 12
abundance: many
CDR3aa: CASSQRGDTQYF
CDR3nt: TGTGCCAGCAGCCAGAGGGGAGATACGCAGTATTTT

d_gene: TRBD2
j_gene: TRBJ2-1
v_gene: TRBV19
len: 17
abundance: many
CDR3aa: CASRPGLAGVGYNEQFF
CDR3nt: TGTGCCAGTAGGCCGGGACTAGCGGGAGTAGGGTACAATGAGCAGTTCTTC

d_gene: TRBD1
j_gene: TRBJ2-7
v_gene: TRBV28
len: 12
abundance: many
CDR3aa: CASRRQGIEQYF
CDR3nt: TGTGCCAGCAGGCGACAGGGGATCGAGCAGTACTTC

d_gene: NA
j_gene: TRBJ1-5
v_gene: TRBV2
len: 13
abundance: many
CDR3aa: CASRDSPNQPQHF
CDR3nt: TGTGCCAGCAGGGACAGCCCCAATCAGCCCCAGCATTTT

d_gene: NA
j_gene: TRBJ1-5
v_gene: TRBV28
len: 16
abundance: many
CDR3aa: CASSARVYSSNQPQHF
CDR3nt: TGTGCCAGCAGTGCTAGGGTCTACAGCAGCAATCAGCCCCAGCATTTT

d_gene: TRBD1
j_gene: TRBJ2-1
v_gene: TRBV12-3/TRBV12-4
len: 15
abundance: many
CDR3aa: CASTSDREPNNEQFF
CDR3nt: TGTGCCAGCACCTCAGACAGGGAGCCGAACAATGAGCAGTTCTTC

d_gene: TRBD2
j_gene: TRBJ2-3
v_gene: TRBV24-1
len: 14
abundance: NA
CDR3aa: CATSETGTSFLTYF
CDR3nt: TGTGCCACCAGTGAGACCGGGACTAGTTTCTTGACGTATTTT

d_gene: TRBD2
j_gene: TRBJ2-3
v_gene: TRBV11-2
len: 17
abundance: many
CDR3aa: CASSKQMAGRAGDTQYF
CDR3nt: TGTGCCAGCAGCAAACAGATGGCGGGGAGGGCAGGAGATACGCAGTATTTT

d_gene: TRBD1
j_gene: TRBJ2-1
v_gene: TRBV5-1
len: 16
abundance: many
CDR3aa: CASSLGDRGNYNEQFF
CDR3nt: TGCGCCAGCAGCTTGGGGGACAGGGGTAACTACAATGAGCAGTTCTTC

d_gene: TRBD2
j_gene: TRBJ2-1
v_gene: TRBV9
len: 14
abundance: many
CDR3aa: CASSMTSGRGEQFF
CDR3nt: TGTGCCAGCAGCATGACTAGCGGGCGGGGTGAGCAGTTCTTC

d_gene: TRBD2
j_gene: TRBJ2-1
v_gene: TRBV9
len: 17
abundance: NA
CDR3aa: CASSVEGTSGRDNEQFF
CDR3nt: TGTGCCAGCAGCGTAGAAGGGACTAGCGGGAGGGACAATGAGCAGTTCTTC

d_gene: NA
j_gene: TRBJ1-3
v_gene: TRBV30
len: 16
abundance: few
CDR3aa: CAWSVVADTPGNTIYF
CDR3nt: TGTGCCTGGAGTGTTGTGGCAGACACCCCTGGAAACACCATATATTTT

d_gene: NA
j_gene: TRBJ1-5
v_gene: TRBV11-2
len: 13
abundance: many
CDR3aa: CASSRGRNQPQHF
CDR3nt: TGTGCCAGCAGCCGGGGCCGGAATCAGCCCCAGCATTTT

d_gene: TRBD2
j_gene: TRBJ2-7
v_gene: TRBV12-3/TRBV12-4
len: 18
abundance: once
CDR3aa: CASSLGGRAVFRLYEQYF
CDR3nt: TGTGCCAGCAGTTTAGGCGGGAGGGCCGTGTTTCGCCTCTACGAGCAGTACTTC

d_gene: TRBD1
j_gene: TRBJ2-1
v_gene: TRBV4-3
len: 15
abundance: many
CDR3aa: CASSHSQGVRNEQFF
CDR3nt: TGCGCCAGCAGCCATAGTCAGGGGGTGAGAAATGAGCAGTTCTTC

d_gene: NA
j_gene: TRBJ2-1
v_gene: TRBV10-3
len: 15
abundance: few
CDR3aa: CAISIQGPADNEQFF
CDR3nt: TGTGCCATCAGTATACAGGGTCCAGCGGACAATGAGCAGTTCTTC

d_gene: NA
j_gene: TRBJ1-2
v_gene: TRBV7-8
len: 15
abundance: many
CDR3aa: CASSLAPGGTDGYTF
CDR3nt: TGTGCCAGCAGCTTAGCGCCCGGGGGAACAGATGGCTACACCTTC

d_gene: NA
j_gene: TRBJ2-5
v_gene: TRBV28
len: 15
abundance: many
CDR3aa: CASSADRRSQETQYF
CDR3nt: TGTGCCAGCAGTGCCGACAGGAGATCACAAGAGACCCAGTACTTC

d_gene: NA
j_gene: TRBJ2-7
v_gene: TRBV7-2
len: 15
abundance: NA
CDR3aa: CASSLTGEVFYEQYF
CDR3nt: TGTGCCAGCAGCCTTACAGGGGAGGTATTCTACGAGCAGTACTTC

d_gene: NA
j_gene: TRBJ2-1
v_gene: TRBV7-2
len: 13
abundance: many
CDR3aa: CASSFGQNNEQFF
CDR3nt: TGTGCCAGCAGCTTTGGGCAAAACAATGAGCAGTTCTTC

d_gene: TRBD2
j_gene: TRBJ2-1
v_gene: TRBV29-1
len: 22
abundance: few
CDR3aa: CSVEVFRIGLAGRSLTHNEQFF
CDR3nt: TGCAGCGTTGAAGTATTTAGGATTGGACTAGCGGGGAGGAGTTTGACCCACAATGAGCAGTTCTTC

d_gene: NA
j_gene: TRBJ2-1
v_gene: TRBV19
len: 16
abundance: NA
CDR3aa: CASSIDLYSRPPLEFF
CDR3nt: TGTGCCAGTAGTATAGATTTGTACAGTCGACCTCCTTTGGAGTTCTTC

d_gene: TRBD1
j_gene: TRBJ2-3
v_gene: TRBV30
len: 15
abundance: once
CDR3aa: CAWSAGTGRTDTQYF
CDR3nt: TGTGCCTGGAGCGCTGGGACAGGCCGCACAGATACGCAGTATTTT

d_gene: TRBD2
j_gene: TRBJ2-7
v_gene: TRBV13
len: 15
abundance: many
CDR3aa: CASSEGTSSSYEQYF
CDR3nt: TGTGCCAGCAGCGAAGGGACTAGCAGCTCCTACGAGCAGTACTTC

d_gene: NA
j_gene: TRBJ1-1
v_gene: TRBV6-1
len: 13
abundance: NA
CDR3aa: CASSPGSRTEAFF
CDR3nt: TGTGCCAGCAGCCCCGGTTCTAGGACTGAAGCTTTCTTT

d_gene: NA
j_gene: TRBJ1-4
v_gene: TRBV7-9
len: 16
abundance: NA
CDR3aa: CASRGRVNISNEKLFF
CDR3nt: TGTGCCAGCAGAGGGAGGGTGAACATTTCGAATGAAAAACTGTTTTTT

d_gene: NA
j_gene: TRBJ1-1
v_gene: TRBV7-9
len: 14
abundance: many
CDR3aa: CASSFLGPGTEAFF
CDR3nt: TGTGCCAGCAGCTTTTTAGGCCCGGGCACTGAAGCTTTCTTT

d_gene: NA
j_gene: TRBJ1-5
v_gene: TRBV19
len: 15
abundance: few
CDR3aa: CASSIPGRGGQPQHF
CDR3nt: TGTGCCAGTAGTATTCCTGGCAGGGGTGGCCAGCCCCAGCATTTT

d_gene: NA
j_gene: TRBJ2-5
v_gene: TRBV28
len: 14
abundance: NA
CDR3aa: CASSYTTNQETQYF
CDR3nt: TGTGCCAGCAGTTACACGACAAATCAAGAGACCCAGTACTTC

d_gene: NA
j_gene: TRBJ2-1
v_gene: TRBV27
len: 16
abundance: many
CDR3aa: CASSLKGHSSYNEQFF
CDR3nt: TGTGCCAGCAGTTTGAAGGGGCACAGCTCCTACAATGAGCAGTTCTTC

d_gene: NA
j_gene: TRBJ1-3
v_gene: TRBV6-2/TRBV6-3
len: 14
abundance: NA
CDR3aa: CASRSGISGNTIYF
CDR3nt: TGTGCCAGCAGGTCAGGGATCTCTGGAAACACCATATATTTT

d_gene: NA
j_gene: TRBJ2-7
v_gene: TRBV20-1
len: 12
abundance: many
CDR3aa: CSARLSGYEQYF
CDR3nt: TGCAGTGCTAGACTTAGCGGCTACGAGCAGTACTTC

d_gene: TRBD2
j_gene: TRBJ2-3
v_gene: TRBV20-1
len: 14
abundance: few
CDR3aa: CSASAGGRPDTQYF
CDR3nt: TGCAGTGCTTCGGCGGGCGGGAGACCGGATACGCAGTATTTT

d_gene: TRBD2
j_gene: TRBJ2-1
v_gene: TRBV12-3/TRBV12-4
len: 16
abundance: many
CDR3aa: CASSFASGISTNEQFF
CDR3nt: TGTGCCAGCAGTTTCGCTAGCGGGATTAGTACCAATGAGCAGTTCTTC

d_gene: TRBD1
j_gene: TRBJ1-2
v_gene: TRBV28
len: 13
abundance: few
CDR3aa: CASSRQGYYGYTF
CDR3nt: TGTGCCAGCAGTCGACAGGGTTACTATGGCTACACCTTC

d_gene: NA
j_gene: TRBJ2-2
v_gene: TRBV6-1
len: 14
abundance: few
CDR3aa: CASRRQQNTGELFF
CDR3nt: TGTGCCAGCAGGCGACAACAGAACACCGGGGAGCTGTTTTTT

d_gene: NA
j_gene: TRBJ2-3
v_gene: TRBV7-9
len: 17
abundance: NA
CDR3aa: CASSLGETGLSTDTQYF
CDR3nt: TGTGCCAGCAGCTTAGGAGAGACAGGATTGAGCACAGATACGCAGTATTTT

d_gene: TRBD1
j_gene: TRBJ1-1
v_gene: TRBV28
len: 13
abundance: many
CDR3aa: CASSPFRGQKAFF
CDR3nt: TGTGCCAGCAGCCCCTTCAGGGGGCAAAAAGCTTTCTTT

d_gene: TRBD2
j_gene: TRBJ2-1
v_gene: TRBV5-1
len: 18
abundance: NA
CDR3aa: CASSSHSAGGPFANEQFF
CDR3nt: TGCGCCAGCAGCTCCCATTCAGCGGGAGGGCCTTTTGCGAATGAGCAGTTCTTC

d_gene: TRBD1
j_gene: TRBJ1-1
v_gene: TRBV10-3
len: 14
abundance: many
CDR3aa: CAIRRTGVGTEAFF
CDR3nt: TGTGCCATCAGAAGGACAGGAGTTGGCACTGAAGCTTTCTTT

d_gene: NA
j_gene: TRBJ2-1
v_gene: TRBV20-1
len: 14
abundance: few
CDR3aa: CSAREGSVYNEQFF
CDR3nt: TGCAGTGCTAGAGAAGGTAGCGTGTACAATGAGCAGTTCTTC

d_gene: TRBD2
j_gene: TRBJ2-1
v_gene: TRBV4-2
len: 15
abundance: NA
CDR3aa: CASSQEVLAEFREFF
CDR3nt: TGTGCCAGCAGCCAAGAGGTACTAGCGGAATTCAGAGAGTTCTTC

d_gene: NA
j_gene: TRBJ1-1
v_gene: TRBV9
len: 14
abundance: NA
CDR3aa: CASSREGGRTEAFF
CDR3nt: TGTGCCAGCAGCCGGGAGGGGGGCAGGACTGAAGCTTTCTTT